This T cell receptor (beta chain) was captured by sequencing in a study of cytomegalovirus exposure and HLA in healthy donors. Points from the study as a whole: Reports credit the classifier with highly specific, highly sensitive diagnosis of cytomegalovirus status. A later analysis found that most CMV-associated TCR beta chains appeared HLA-restricted.

This clone was counted a single time. Its specificity is unknown. The germline CDR1 and CDR2 sequences are SQVTM and ANQGSEA. The V segment lost 2 bases and the J segment 6 bases; nucleotides outside the gene matches: 4. This CDR3 comprises 13 residues. With 60 Vbeta and 13 Jbeta primers, the PCR was carried out. Repertoires were generated with immunoSEQ multiplex PCR, while TCRdb's copy carries only in-frame clones and drops some. The sample contains about 160,000 clones, 65% to 80% of which appear only once. This chain links TRBV29-1 with TRBJ1-5, with 7 positions matching TRBD1. Sequencing used PBMCs. This clonotype originated in a woman in her 30s in good health and CMV-seronegative. CDR3 protein: CSVEMNRGQPQHF. The CDR3 region has the DNA TGCAGCGTTGAAATGAACAGGGGTCAGCCCCAGCATTTT.